Sequencing of this T cell receptor (beta chain) was carried out in a study of response to subunit inactivated influenza vaccine. Germline CDR1 LNHDA, CDR2 SQIVND (reference sequence). The CDR3 consists of 14 residues. The ends were cut back, 5 bases at V and 3 bases at J, with 14 bases in the middle. MiXCR, applied by TCRdb to the RT-PCR reads, yields one record per CDR3 protein. Of more than 450,000 distinct CDR3 sequences in the sample, 7.6% are singletons; the top ten hold 10% to 15%. The chain uses TRBV19 and TRBJ2-7, with a possible D match to TRBD2 (5 bases). The specimen comprised PBMCs from blood, sampled around 25 months after vaccination. This sequence was found in a man between 50 and 75 years old who received an inactivated influenza vaccine. The DNA of the CDR3 is TGTGCCAGTAGTTCTCTAGCAGCGAGCTACGAGCAGTACTTC. Its protein product is CASSSLAASYEQYF. The full variable domain, its missing parts supplied by reference TRBV19 and TRBJ2-7, is DGGITQSPKYLFRKEGQNVTLSCEQNLNHDAMYWYRQDPGQGLRLIYYSQIVNDFQKGDIAEGYSVSREKKESFPLTVTSAQKNPTAFYLCASSSLAASYEQYFGPGTRLTVT.